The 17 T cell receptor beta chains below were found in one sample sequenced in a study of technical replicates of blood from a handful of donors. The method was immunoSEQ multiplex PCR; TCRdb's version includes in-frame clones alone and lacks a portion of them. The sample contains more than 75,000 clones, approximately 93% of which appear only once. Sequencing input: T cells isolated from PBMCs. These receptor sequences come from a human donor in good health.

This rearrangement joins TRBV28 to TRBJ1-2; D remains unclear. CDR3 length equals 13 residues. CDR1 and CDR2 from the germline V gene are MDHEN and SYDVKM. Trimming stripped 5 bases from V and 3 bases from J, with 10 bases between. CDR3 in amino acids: CASSNVGDYGYTF. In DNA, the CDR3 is TGTGCCAGCAGTAACGTTGGAGACTATGGCTACACCTTC.

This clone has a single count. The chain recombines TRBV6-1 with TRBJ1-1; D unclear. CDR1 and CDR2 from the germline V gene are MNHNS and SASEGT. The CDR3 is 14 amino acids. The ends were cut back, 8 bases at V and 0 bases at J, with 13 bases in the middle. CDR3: CASHPRQVNTEAFF. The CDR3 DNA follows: TGTGCCAGCCACCCCCGACAAGTGAACACTGAAGCTTTCTTT.

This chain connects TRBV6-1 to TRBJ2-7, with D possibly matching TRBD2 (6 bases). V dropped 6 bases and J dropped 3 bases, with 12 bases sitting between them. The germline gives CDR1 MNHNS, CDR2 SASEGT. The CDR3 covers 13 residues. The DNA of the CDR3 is TGTGCCAGCAGGGGGAGGCGTTTCTACGAGCAGTACTTC. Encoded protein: CASRGRRFYEQYF.

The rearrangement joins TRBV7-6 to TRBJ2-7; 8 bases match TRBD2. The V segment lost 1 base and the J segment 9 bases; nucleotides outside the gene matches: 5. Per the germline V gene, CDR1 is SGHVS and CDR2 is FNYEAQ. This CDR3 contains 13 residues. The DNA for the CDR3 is TGTGCCAGCAGCTTAGGTAGACTAGCGTGGCAGTACTTC. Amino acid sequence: CASSLGRLAWQYF. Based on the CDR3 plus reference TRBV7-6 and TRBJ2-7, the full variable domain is GAGVSQSPRYKVTKRGQDVALRCDPISGHVSLYWYRQALGQGPEFLTYFNYEAQQDKSGLPNDRFSAERPEGSISTLTIQRTEQRDSAMYRCASSLGRLAWQYFGPGTRLTVT.

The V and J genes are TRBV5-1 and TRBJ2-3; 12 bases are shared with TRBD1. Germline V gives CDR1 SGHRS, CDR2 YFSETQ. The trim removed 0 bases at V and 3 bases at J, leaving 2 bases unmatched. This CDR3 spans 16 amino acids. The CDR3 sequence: CASSLGGQGATDTQYF. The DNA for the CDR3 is TGCGCCAGCAGCTTGGGGGGACAGGGGGCTACAGATACGCAGTATTTT.

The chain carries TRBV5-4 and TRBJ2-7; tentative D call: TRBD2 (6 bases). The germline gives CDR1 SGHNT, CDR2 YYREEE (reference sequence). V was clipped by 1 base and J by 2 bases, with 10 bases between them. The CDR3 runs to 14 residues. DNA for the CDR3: TGTGCCAGCAGCTTGTTTGGACTACCCTACGAGCAGTACTTC. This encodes CASSLFGLPYEQYF.

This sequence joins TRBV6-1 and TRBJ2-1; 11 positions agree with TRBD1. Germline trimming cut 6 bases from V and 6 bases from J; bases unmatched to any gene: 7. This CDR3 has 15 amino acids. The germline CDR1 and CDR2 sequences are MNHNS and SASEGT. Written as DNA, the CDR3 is TGTGCCAGCAGGACGGGACAGGGGGTGTTCAATGAGCAGTTCTTC. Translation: CASRTGQGVFNEQFF.

The CDR3 bases are TGTGCCAGCAGCTCCCCTTTTGGACAGGTTGGCCCGGGGACCCAGTACTTC. It encodes CASSSPFGQVGPGTQYF. The genes are TRBV7-2 and TRBJ2-5; 7 nucleotides agree with TRBD1. V trimming: 4 bases; J trimming: 7 bases; junction bases outside the gene matches: 18. Germline CDR1 reads SGHTA; CDR2 reads FQGNSA. The CDR3 runs 17 residues.

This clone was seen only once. The CDR3 protein is CATRGLDTEAFF. The CDR3 DNA reads as TGTGCCACCAGGGGGCTTGACACTGAAGCTTTCTTT. This rearrangement joins TRBV25-1 to TRBJ1-1; TRBD1 agrees at 8 bases. Germline V gives CDR1 MGHDK, CDR2 SYGVNS. The CDR3 loop spans 12 amino acids. The V gene end was trimmed by 10 bases and the J gene end by 3 bases; junction bases not matched to a gene: 4.

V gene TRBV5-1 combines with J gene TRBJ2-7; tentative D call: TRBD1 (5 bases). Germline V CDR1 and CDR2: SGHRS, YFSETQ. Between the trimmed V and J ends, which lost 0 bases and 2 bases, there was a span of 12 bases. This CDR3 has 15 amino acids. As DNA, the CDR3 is TGCGCCAGCAGCTTGGGGGCAGGGCGAACCTACGAGCAGTACTTC. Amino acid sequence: CASSLGAGRTYEQYF.

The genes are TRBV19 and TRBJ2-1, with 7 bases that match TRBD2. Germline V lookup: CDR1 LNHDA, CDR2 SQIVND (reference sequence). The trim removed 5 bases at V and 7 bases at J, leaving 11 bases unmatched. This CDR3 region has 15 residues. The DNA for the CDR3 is TGTGCCAGTAGTGTGACCTCCGGGACTATAAATGAGCAGTTCTTC. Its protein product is CASSVTSGTINEQFF. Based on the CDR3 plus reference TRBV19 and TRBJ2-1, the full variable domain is DGGITQSPKYLFRKEGQNVTLSCEQNLNHDAMYWYRQDPGQGLRLIYYSQIVNDFQKGDIAEGYSVSREKKESFPLTVTSAQKNPTAFYLCASSVTSGTINEQFFGPGTRLTVL.

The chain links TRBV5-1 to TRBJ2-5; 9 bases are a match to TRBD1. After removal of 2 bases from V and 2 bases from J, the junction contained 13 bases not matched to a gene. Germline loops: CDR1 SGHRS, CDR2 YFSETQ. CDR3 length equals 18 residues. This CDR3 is CASSLQWDGTGFQETQYF. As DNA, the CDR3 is TGCGCCAGCAGCTTACAATGGGACGGGACAGGGTTTCAAGAGACCCAGTACTTC.

CDR3 sequence: CSVEPSGSAETQYF. CDR3 DNA sequence: TGCAGCGTTGAGCCTAGCGGGAGTGCAGAGACCCAGTACTTC. The rearrangement uses TRBV29-1 and TRBJ2-5; 10 nucleotides agree with TRBD2. Looked up from germline, CDR1 is SQVTM and CDR2 is ANQGSEA. This CDR3 comprises 14 residues. J gave up 4 bases and V 3 bases, and 5 bases lay outside the gene matches.

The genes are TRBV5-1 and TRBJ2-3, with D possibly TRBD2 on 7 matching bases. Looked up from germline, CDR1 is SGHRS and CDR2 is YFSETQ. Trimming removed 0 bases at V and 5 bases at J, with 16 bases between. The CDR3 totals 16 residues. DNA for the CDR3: TGCGCCAGCAGCTTGGAGGGGGGAGGGCCGAAAGATACGCAGTATTTT. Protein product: CASSLEGGGPKDTQYF.

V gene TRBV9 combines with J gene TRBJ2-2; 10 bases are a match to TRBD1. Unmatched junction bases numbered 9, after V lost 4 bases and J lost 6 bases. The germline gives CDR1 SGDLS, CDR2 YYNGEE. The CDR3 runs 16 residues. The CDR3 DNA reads TGTGCCAGCAGCCCAAGGGGACAGGGGAGTGCCGGGGAGCTGTTTTTT. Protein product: CASSPRGQGSAGELFF.

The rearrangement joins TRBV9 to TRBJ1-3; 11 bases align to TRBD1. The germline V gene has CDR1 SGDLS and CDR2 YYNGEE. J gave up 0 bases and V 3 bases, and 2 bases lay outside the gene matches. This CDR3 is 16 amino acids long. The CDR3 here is CASSEGTGGSGNTIYF. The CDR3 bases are TGTGCCAGCAGCGAGGGGACAGGGGGCTCTGGAAACACCATATATTTT.

CDR3 region: CASSLLGAQNTEAFF. The CDR3 DNA reads as TGCGCCAGCAGCTTGTTAGGGGCGCAGAACACTGAAGCTTTCTTT. This sequence joins TRBV5-1 and TRBJ1-1, with D perhaps matching TRBD1 (5 bases). The V and J ends lost 1 base and 1 base respectively, with 11 bases between them. The CDR3 is 15 residues long. Germline V gene data show CDR1 as SGHRS and CDR2 as YFSETQ. Filled out from reference TRBV5-1 and TRBJ1-1, the complete variable domain reads KAGVTQTPRYLIKTRGQQVTLSCSPISGHRSVSWYQQTPGQGLQFLFEYFSETQRNKGNFPGRFSGRQFSNSRSEMNVSTLELGDSALYLCASSLLGAQNTEAFFGQGTRLTVV.